Below, 28 T cell receptor beta chains from the same sample are listed, as sequenced in a study of T cell repertoires in cytomegalovirus infection. Their antigens remain unidentified. TCRdb independently ran MiXCR on the reads; one entry per CDR3 protein. Among 680,000 or so distinct CDR3 sequences, roughly a third were seen once, and the ten largest hold 15% to 20%. The sequences come from cultured PBMCs, collected from culture after CMV antigen stimulation. The receptors stem from a human donor in good health (CMV status not recorded). Some clones in this sample may be carry-over from other donors' samples.

The gene calls are TRBV12-3 or TRBV12-4 and TRBJ2-2, with 7 nucleotides matching TRBD2. The V gene end was trimmed by 6 bases and the J gene end by 4 bases; junction bases not matched to a gene: 8. The CDR3 spans 15 residues. The chain's CDR3 is CASSPKVAGTGELFF. DNA of the CDR3: TGTGCCAGCAGCCCCAAGGTAGCGGGCACCGGGGAGCTGTTTTTT.

A note on this clonotype: The junction differs from germline at one of its ends, possibly a read error. This rearrangement joins TRBV11-2 to TRBJ1-4; no reliable D call. The germline V gene has CDR1 SGHAT and CDR2 FQNNGV. CDR3 size: 13 residues. The CDR3 sequence: CASSRAAGEKLFF. CDR3 coding DNA: TGCGCCAGCTCTCGGGCGGCAGGTGAAAAACTGTTTTTT.

This clonotype has more than one count but fewer than ten. The chain recombines TRBV19 with TRBJ1-5, with D possibly TRBD1 on 6 matching bases. V was cut by 6 bases and J by 4 bases, with 19 bases left in between. CDR1 is LNHDA and CDR2 is SQIVND in the germline V gene (reference sequence). This CDR3 contains 16 residues. In DNA form, the CDR3 reads TGTGCCAGTAGGTCCGGTGGGGGCAGGTCGAATCAGCCCCAGCATTTT. Translated, it gives CASRSGGGRSNQPQHF.

This clonotype was recorded a few times. The J gene is TRBJ2-2, the V gene TRBV2; D is undetermined. CDR3 size: 15 residues. V gave up 7 bases and J gave up 4 bases, with 16 bases separating them. Per the germline V gene, CDR1 is SNHLY and CDR2 is FYNNEI. CDR3 DNA sequence: TGTGCCAGCAAAAGTCAAGGGATTTTCACCGGGGAGCTGTTTTTT. Translated, it gives CASKSQGIFTGELFF.

This clonotype was counted ten times or more. The rearrangement joins TRBV7-2 to TRBJ1-1; D not resolved. This CDR3 region has 15 residues. The V and J ends lost 2 bases and 4 bases respectively, with 14 bases between them. Looked up from germline, CDR1 is SGHTA and CDR2 is FQGNSA. Here the CDR3 reads CASSLSIGGATEAFF. In DNA, the CDR3 is TGTGCCAGCAGCTTATCGATAGGAGGTGCCACTGAAGCTTTCTTT. Drawing the rest from reference TRBV7-2 and TRBJ1-1, the complete variable domain is GAGVSQSPSNKVTEKGKDVELRCDPISGHTALYWYRQSLGQGLEFLIYFQGNSAPDKSGLPSDRFSAERTGGSVSTLTIQRTQQEDSAVYLCASSLSIGGATEAFFGQGTRLTVV.

This clonotype came up a few times. The chain has TRBV6-2 or TRBV6-3 and TRBJ2-7, with D maybe TRBD1 (6 bases). CDR1 and CDR2 from the germline V gene are MNHEY and SVGEGT. The CDR3 totals 14 residues. The ends were cut back, 4 bases at V and 3 bases at J, with 13 bases in the middle. CDR3 loop: CASSSGTQHYEQYF. The CDR3 region has the DNA TGTGCCAGCAGTTCCGGGACACAACACTACGAGCAGTACTTC.

This clonotype has just a few counts. The chain recombines TRBV7-9 with TRBJ2-3, with no clear D. Between the trimmed V and J ends, which lost 2 bases and 0 bases, there was a span of 15 bases. The CDR3 contains 17 residues. The germline gives CDR1 SEHNR, CDR2 FQNEAQ (reference sequence). This chain's CDR3 is CASSLKFRAASTDTQYF. CDR3 nucleotides: TGTGCCAGCAGCTTAAAATTCCGGGCTGCTAGCACAGATACGCAGTATTTT.

The rearrangement links TRBV6-8 to TRBJ2-1, with 7 bases identical to TRBD2. The junction had 16 bases not matched to a gene; V was cut back by 9 bases and J by 8 bases. This CDR3 has 15 amino acids. Germline CDR1 reads MNHGY; CDR2 reads SAAAGT. The CDR3 DNA reads as TGTGCCAGAAATCCCGGGACTATCCGCCTCGATGAGCAGTTCTTC. Protein sequence: CARNPGTIRLDEQFF.

CDR3 coding DNA: TGTGCCAGCAAAGGCAGAATGAACACTGAAGCTTTCTTT. The encoded protein is CASKGRMNTEAFF. This chain uses TRBV2 with TRBJ1-1; D unresolved. Germline loops: CDR1 SNHLY, CDR2 FYNNEI. This CDR3 comprises 13 residues. V was clipped by 7 bases and J by 0 bases, with 9 bases between them.

This clonotype was picked up a small number of times. J is TRBJ2-3 and V is TRBV20-1; possibly TRBD1 or TRBD2 for D (5 bases each). Germline V gene sequence: CDR1 DFQATT, CDR2 SNEGSKA (reference sequence). The CDR3 has 14 amino acids. The ends were cut back, 0 bases at V and 5 bases at J, with 12 bases in the middle. CDR3 DNA: TGCAGTGCTAGAGAGGGGATGGGGGAAGATACGCAGTATTTT. Protein sequence: CSAREGMGEDTQYF.

This clonotype was seen repeatedly, ten times or more. The rearrangement uses TRBV7-2 and TRBJ2-3, with D perhaps assigned TRBD1 or TRBD2 (7 bases each). The length of the CDR3 is 16 residues. CDR1 is SGHTA, CDR2 FQGNSA, per germline. The V end was cut by 3 bases, the J end by 5 bases, with 18 bases between. CDR3 sequence reads: CASSFRAGGGEDTQYF. CDR3 bases: TGTGCCAGCAGCTTCAGGGCAGGGGGGGGTGAAGATACGCAGTATTTT.

This clonotype has just a few counts. V gene TRBV10-3 combines with J gene TRBJ2-7; D call uncertain. The CDR3 sequence is 14 residues long. The germline V gene encodes CDR1 ENHRY and CDR2 SYGVKD. The V gene lost 0 bases and the J gene lost 2 bases, with 8 bases spanning the gap. The CDR3 loop is CAISESYRAYEQYF. The CDR3 DNA sequence: TGTGCCATCAGTGAGTCGTACAGAGCCTACGAGCAGTACTTC.

This chain links TRBV7-2 with TRBJ1-5; the D gene is possibly TRBD1 (5 bases). The germline V and J ends were trimmed by 4 bases and 5 bases, with 9 bases remaining between them. The germline V gene has CDR1 SGHTA and CDR2 FQGNSA. This CDR3 comprises 13 residues. CDR3 DNA sequence: TGTGCCAGCAGCTCTGGGACGGATCAGCCCCAGCATTTT. Protein sequence: CASSSGTDQPQHF.

This clonotype has more than one count but fewer than ten. V is TRBV4-1 and J is TRBJ2-5, with TRBD1 identical over 8 bases. Germline V CDR1 and CDR2: MGHRA, YSYEKL. This CDR3 has 15 residues. The V segment lost 1 base and the J segment 5 bases; nucleotides outside the gene matches: 6. The CDR3 protein is CASSQGQGARETQYF. The CDR3 DNA reads as TGCGCCAGCAGCCAAGGGCAGGGGGCGAGGGAGACCCAGTACTTC.

Many counts were recorded for this clonotype. The CDR3 is CASSLRLILDTEAFF. The CDR3 coding sequence is TGTGCCAGCAGCTTAAGGTTGATATTGGACACTGAAGCTTTCTTT. This chain uses TRBV7-2 with TRBJ1-1; D unresolved. The CDR3 is 15 amino acids. The V and J ends lost 2 bases and 3 bases respectively, with 13 bases between them. Germline V gene data show CDR1 as SGHTA and CDR2 as FQGNSA.

Note on this clonotype: Possible read error: a much larger clone is one base away. The rearrangement joins TRBV7-8 to TRBJ2-5; no reliable D call. CDR1 is SGHVS and CDR2 is FQNEAQ in the germline V gene. The CDR3 runs to 12 residues. V dropped 4 bases and J dropped 5 bases, with 8 bases sitting between them. The CDR3 here is CASSSWPETQYF. CDR3 bases: TGTGCCAGCAGCTCCTGGCCCGAGACCCAGTACTTC.

V is TRBV28 and J is TRBJ1-2; perhaps TRBD1 as D (5 bases). Trimming stripped 8 bases from V and 4 bases from J, with 17 bases between. Per germline, CDR1 MDHEN and CDR2 SYDVKM. The CDR3 totals 14 residues. CDR3 sequence reads: CASGSQGRGYGYTF. The CDR3 coding sequence is TGTGCCAGCGGTTCTCAGGGCCGGGGCTATGGCTACACCTTC.

As to this clonotype: This may arise from a read error, as a much more abundant clone is one base away. This chain connects TRBV7-2 to TRBJ1-5, with D unresolved. In germline, CDR1 is SGHTA, CDR2 FQGNSA. The CDR3 totals 15 residues. The CDR3 reads CASSLFPSGNQPQRF. The CDR3 DNA reads as TGTGCCAGCAGCTTATTTCCCTCTGGGAATCAGCCCCAGCGTTTT.

The chain uses TRBV2 and TRBJ2-4; TRBD1 aligns across 7 bases. Germline CDR1 and CDR2: SNHLY and FYNNEI. CDR3 length equals 14 residues. The trim removed 9 bases at V and 0 bases at J, leaving 5 bases unmatched. The CDR3 DNA sequence: TGTGCCAGTCGGACAGGAGAAGCCAAAAACATTCAGTACTTC. Its translation: CASRTGEAKNIQYF.

The rearrangement uses TRBV20-1 and TRBJ2-5; 12 bases match TRBD2. V shed 8 bases, J shed 5 bases, and the junction held 12 bases outside the gene matches. The germline CDR1 and CDR2 sequences are DFQATT and SNEGSKA (reference sequence). CDR3 length: 15 amino acids. The CDR3 loop is CSPLAGGYRGETQYF. Written as DNA, the CDR3 is TGCAGTCCACTAGCGGGGGGCTACCGGGGGGAGACCCAGTACTTC.

This clonotype was detected only once. The rearrangement joins TRBV2 to TRBJ1-2; maybe TRBD1 (5 bases). There are 13 residues in the CDR3. Germline V gene sequence: CDR1 SNHLY, CDR2 FYNNEI. V lost 7 bases to trimming and J lost 4 bases, with 13 bases between them. The CDR3 DNA reads TGTGCCAGCACTCCAGACAGTTTCTATGGCTACACCTTC. Amino acids: CASTPDSFYGYTF.

This chain connects TRBV29-1 to TRBJ2-7; D call uncertain. Germline V gives CDR1 SQVTM, CDR2 ANQGSEA. This CDR3 contains 13 residues. V was pared by 4 bases and J by 4 bases, with 14 bases between. This CDR3 reads CSVGERVDYEQYF. The CDR3 bases are TGCAGCGTTGGAGAAAGGGTAGATTACGAGCAGTACTTC.

Many counts were recorded for this clonotype. The chain recombines TRBV4-1 with TRBJ2-7; 7 bases agree with TRBD1. Unmatched junction bases numbered 2, after V lost 1 base and J lost 2 bases. The CDR3 is made up of 14 amino acids. Germline assignment: CDR1 MGHRA and CDR2 YSYEKL. The CDR3 spells CASSQGQGAYEQYF. The CDR3 nucleotides are TGCGCCAGCAGCCAAGGGCAGGGGGCCTACGAGCAGTACTTC.

This clonotype was found a few times. This chain joins TRBV7-2 and TRBJ2-5; tentatively, D is TRBD1 (5 bases). Germline loops: CDR1 SGHTA, CDR2 FQGNSA. CDR3 size: 13 residues. Deletions cut 4 bases from V and 4 bases from J, with 10 bases between. The chain's CDR3 is CASSWGVRETQYF. Written as DNA, the CDR3 is TGTGCCAGCAGCTGGGGCGTTCGAGAGACCCAGTACTTC.

This clonotype was seen a handful of times. The chain has TRBV20-1 and TRBJ2-1; D possibly matches TRBD1 or TRBD2 (5 bases each). Trimming took off 3 bases at V and 0 bases at J, with 9 bases between the two ends. Germline V gene sequence: CDR1 DFQATT, CDR2 SNEGSKA (reference sequence). This CDR3 spans 14 amino acids. The CDR3 loop is CSARWGSSYNEQFF. The CDR3 DNA is TGCAGTGCTAGGTGGGGGAGCTCCTACAATGAGCAGTTCTTC.

V and J are TRBV27 and TRBJ2-1; D might be TRBD1 (5 bases). Looked up from germline, CDR1 is MNHEY and CDR2 is SMNVEV (reference sequence). The length of the CDR3 is 14 residues. Between the trimmed V and J ends, which lost 6 bases and 2 bases, there was a span of 11 bases. Here the CDR3 reads CASRTLTAYNEQFF. The CDR3 DNA sequence: TGTGCCAGCAGAACCTTGACAGCCTACAATGAGCAGTTCTTC.

The chain carries TRBV6-1 and TRBJ2-5, with D perhaps matching TRBD2 (5 bases). With 10 bases removed from V and 5 bases from J, the gap between germline ends came to 26 bases. The CDR3 is made up of 16 amino acids. Germline assignment: CDR1 MNHNS and CDR2 SASEGT. CDR3 region: CATKGSGNRIGETQYF. CDR3 DNA sequence: TGTGCCACCAAGGGCTCCGGGAACCGGATTGGGGAGACCCAGTACTTC.

The chain combines TRBV20-1 with TRBJ2-3, with D unclear. Trimming removed 4 bases from V and 4 bases from J, with 6 bases in between. The CDR3 spans 11 residues. Looked up from germline, CDR1 is DFQATT and CDR2 is SNEGSKA (reference sequence). The CDR3 DNA follows: TGCAGTGCTAATCCCCCAGATACGCAGTATTTT. Encoded protein: CSANPPDTQYF.